Below are 7 T cell receptor beta chains sequenced from a single sample in a study of circulating CD8 cells and anti-PD-1 response in melanoma. Sorting of live CD3+CD8+TCRalphabeta+ cells by PD-1 and/or TIGIT gave four subsets. The QIAseq Immune Repertoire TCR panel built the libraries from roughly 15 ng of total RNA. TCRdb independently ran MiXCR on the reads; one entry per CDR3 protein. Of about 260 distinct CDR3 sequences listed, under 15% are singletons. Sequenced here: CD8+ T cells from PBMCs, sampled at baseline or after one month of anti-PD-1 therapy (not recorded which). The receptors come from a human donor with melanoma.

This clonotype is deemed large (0.1 to 1%). The V gene is TRBV9, the J gene TRBJ2-7; D remains ambiguous. Per the germline V gene, CDR1 is SGDLS and CDR2 is YYNGEE. The CDR3 is made up of 13 amino acids. Trimming removed 0 bases at V and 2 bases at J, with 6 bases between. The CDR3 spells CASSVVPAYEQYF. CDR3 nucleotides: TGTGCCAGCAGCGTAGTCCCCGCCTACGAGCAGTACTTC.

In its sample, this clonotype is large (0.1 to 1%). The gene calls are TRBV23-1 and TRBJ2-3; TRBD2 aligns across 10 bases. TRBV23-1 is reported as an ORF; its role is uncertain. CDR3 length: 16 residues. The junction had 4 bases not matched to a gene; V was cut back by 1 base and J by 3 bases. The CDR3 DNA reads TGCGCCAGCAGTCAATTTGCAGCGGGGGGGACAGATACGCAGTATTTT. Protein product: CASSQFAAGGTDTQYF.

Relative to its sample, this clonotype is large. The chain employs TRBV10-2 and TRBJ1-2; no clear D gene. V was trimmed by 8 bases and J by 2 bases, leaving 15 bases between them. Germline V CDR1 and CDR2: WSHSY, SAAADI. The CDR3 is 14 residues long. In DNA, the CDR3 is TGCGCCAGCGGCCAGTTGGGGAAAAACTATGGCTACACCTTC. Amino acid sequence: CASGQLGKNYGYTF.

Judged by abundance, this clonotype is large. The chain has TRBV2 and TRBJ2-1; D uncertain. The CDR3 contains 13 residues. Trimming pared 0 bases from V and 9 bases from J, leaving 9 bases between. Germline values: CDR1 SNHLY, CDR2 FYNNEI. The CDR3 DNA follows: TGTGCCAGCAGTGAAGCGCTGGTAGCTGAGCAGTTCTTC. This encodes CASSEALVAEQFF.

Within the sample, this clonotype is medium-sized. V gene TRBV19 combines with J gene TRBJ1-4, with a tentative D call TRBD1 (6 bases). Germline V gene lookup returns CDR1 LNHDA and CDR2 SQIVND (reference sequence). V dropped 1 base and J dropped 8 bases, with 11 bases sitting between them. This CDR3 region has 14 residues. CDR3 sequence (DNA): TGTGCCAGTAGTATAGGGCAGGGGAAGGAAAAACTGTTTTTT. It specifies CASSIGQGKEKLFF.

This clonotype is large (0.1 to 1%) in the sample. This rearrangement joins TRBV27 to TRBJ2-7, with 9 bases fitting TRBD1. The germline V gene has CDR1 MNHEY and CDR2 SMNVEV (reference sequence). This CDR3 has 14 residues. V lost 1 base, J lost 4 bases, and 2 bases stayed unmatched. CDR3 nucleotides: TGTGCCAGCAGTTTATTCGGGACAGGGTACGAGCAGTACTTC. Residues: CASSLFGTGYEQYF.

The sample holds a few counts of this clonotype. The genes are TRBV20-1 and TRBJ2-7; D unresolved. The V gene's germline CDR1 is DFQATT and CDR2 SNEGSKA (reference sequence). This CDR3 region has 13 residues. Trimming removed 2 bases at V and 4 bases at J, with 12 bases between. Here the CDR3 reads CSARTEKPYEQYF. CDR3 coding DNA: TGCAGTGCTAGAACGGAGAAGCCGTACGAGCAGTACTTC.